The TCR beta chain under discussion was sequenced for a study of blood T cell repertoires in COVID-19 (dated by TCRdb to 2018 to 2020). A note on the overall study: Samples from collaborators originated in the United States, Italy and Spain and spanned both the acute and convalescent phases of COVID-19. The samples were drawn from the first 160 participants of the ongoing ImmuneRACE study and from 950 to 1,500 subjects provided by 6 global collaborators. Subjects who had been exposed to COVID-19, were actively infected with it, or had recovered from it provided the deeply sampled blood TCRbeta repertoires that made up the dataset. The repertoires were made available in a free public database intended to serve as a resource for research on the immune response to SARS-CoV-2. Where available, HLA class I and class II types were obtained from metadata supplied by the sample provider rather than from assay-based typing. The material from the prospective study consisted of cDNA or gDNA derived from T cells, B-cell-depleted T cells, or PBMCs. A de-identified subject ID, COVID-19 status, age in years and sex were almost always included in the sample metadata.

Participants in the prospective study were aged roughly 18 to 95 years, lived in about two dozen United States geographic areas, and enrolled through a virtual design. To assign participants to cohorts, the prospective study relied on clinical history that participants themselves reported in a screening survey and a study questionnaire. Recovered participants in ImmuneRACE Cohort 3 were defined by two consecutive negative NP/OP PCR tests, clearance by a healthcare professional, or resolution of symptoms. In the prospective study, whole blood, serum and a nasopharyngeal or oropharyngeal swab were collected from each participant by mobile phlebotomists. Prospective study participants could optionally give additional blood draws and questionnaires over an approximately 2-month period. Blood samples from the prospective study were shipped frozen or at room temperature prior to DNA extraction. As for this clone: The antigen it recognizes is unknown. One base away there is no much larger clone; base qualities are not given.

TCRbeta CDR3 regions were amplified from genomic DNA by means of the immunoSEQ Assay, a bias-controlled multiplex PCR. In the paper's pipeline: Within the assay, amplification of reference gene primers was used to estimate how many nucleated cells each sample contained. To quantify the absolute abundance of each unique TCRbeta CDR3 rearrangement, sequence reads were collapsed and filtered. For each sample, productive Simpson clonality was calculated as the square root of Simpson's diversity index across productive rearrangements. TCRdb carries this immuneACCESS record with in-frame sequences only. Its versions omit some clonotypes, under half of them owing to an unresolved V gene in the studies checked, with the rest unexplained. The D gene and trimming were derived from the DNA, and the V and J assignments and clone size from that table. The sample has 300,000 or so clones on record, 75% to 95% of them singletons. 0.95% to 1.3% of the sample goes to the ten largest clones.

Trimming accounts for 4 bases at V and 10 bases at J, while the number of junction bases matched to no gene is 7. CDR1 and CDR2, per the germline V gene, are KGHDR and SFDVKD. From cysteine to phenylalanine, the CDR3 is 14 amino acids long. Kept here is only the CDR3 DNA, which spans 42 bases and is read in frame from base 1. Beyond this particular receptor, the publication reports: The amount of clinical and demographic metadata varied by source and participant and was provided uncurated.

The V gene is TRBV24-1 and the J gene is TRBJ2-1, and TRBD2 aligns with 9 junction nucleotides. The sequence was collected from a woman aged 25 to 39 who had recovered from COVID-19. Source material: PBMCs or T cells enriched from blood (not recorded which). The CDR3 has the sequence CATSEGTSWAEQFF. The DNA reads TGTGCCACCAGTGAGGGGACTAGCTGGGCCGAGCAGTTCTTC.